A selection of T cell receptor beta chains follows, all from one sample in a study of OX40 agonist ivuxolimab in advanced cancers. TCRdb's copy holds only in-frame clones and misses some; the assay was immunoSEQ multiplex PCR. This sample carries around 53,000 clones, about 88% of them seen once, and the ten largest clones take 6.9%. Specimen: CD4+ or CD8+ T cells sorted from blood, collected in a trial of the OX40 agonist ivuxolimab. The receptors originated from an adult with an advanced solid tumor such as melanoma, head and neck, liver or kidney cancer. The CDR3 runs from the conserved cysteine through the conserved F or W. A D gene is named only where the DNA matches it firmly.

TRBJ1-5 | TRBV28 | - | 15 | CASARGQISNQPQHF
TRBJ1-3 | TRBV5-1 | - | 13 | CASTVGSGNTIYF
TRBJ1-1 | TRBV19 | - | 14 | CASLPGVWNTEAFF
TRBJ1-1 | TRBV5-1 | TRBD1 | 16 | CASSLARRTGSSEAFF
TRBJ2-2 | TRBV15 | - | 14 | CATSSPRGTGELFF
TRBJ2-7 | TRBV5-7 | - | 12 | CASSLMGYEQYF
TRBJ1-1 | TRBV9 | TRBD1 | 13 | CASSGPGGTEAFF
TRBJ2-2 | TRBV19 | - | 14 | CASKEEGYTGELFF
TRBJ2-3 | TRBV5-1 | TRBD2 | 18 | CASSYVRGLAGAPDTQYF
TRBJ1-1 | TRBV19 | TRBD1 | 15 | CASSETGVRNTEAFF
TRBJ2-5 | TRBV10-1 | - | 17 | CASSPDRPGAPGKAQYF
TRBJ2-2 | TRBV11-2 | - | 18 | CASSFPAGGPKNTGELFF
TRBJ1-1 | TRBV18 | - | 13 | CASSPAGGTEAFF
TRBJ2-7 | TRBV5-5 | TRBD1 | 11 | CASRDRAEQYF
TRBJ2-7 | TRBV5-4 | - | 13 | CASSFLSSYEQYF
TRBJ2-1 | TRBV27 | - | 13 | CASSFLGLNEQFF
TRBJ2-1 | TRBV5-1 | - | 15 | CASSLDDYQSNEQFF
TRBJ2-3 | TRBV2 | - | 13 | CASRAGGTDTQYF
TRBJ2-7 | TRBV19 | - | 12 | CASSIVGYEQYF
TRBJ2-4 | TRBV5-4 | - | 17 | CASSLGGLGLAKNIQYF
TRBJ2-2 | TRBV28 | - | 12 | CASSPRTGELFF
TRBJ1-1 | TRBV6-5 | TRBD1 | 13 | CASRGQENTEAFF
TRBJ1-2 | TRBV18 | TRBD1 | 13 | CASSLGQGDGYTF